The 4 T cell receptor beta chains listed next were all sequenced from one sample in a study of OX40 agonist ivuxolimab in advanced cancers. The assay was immunoSEQ multiplex PCR, and TCRdb's table has in-frame clones only and misses some. The sample shows more than 30,000 clones, around 89% of them seen only once. The material sequenced was CD4+ or CD8+ T cells sorted from blood, taken in a trial of the OX40 agonist ivuxolimab. The origin of the receptors is an adult with an advanced solid tumor such as melanoma, head and neck, liver or kidney cancer.

V is TRBV10-3 and J is TRBJ2-5; 9 bases align to TRBD1. Matching the DNA end better, TRBJ2-7 makes the J call doubtful. The CDR3 contains 12 residues. The V gene's germline CDR1 is ENHRY and CDR2 SYGVKD. The CDR3, as DNA: TGTGCCATCGGGGGACAGGGTTACGAGCAGTACTTC. Protein product: CAIGGQGYEQYF.

V gene TRBV18 combines with J gene TRBJ2-5; 9 bases map to TRBD1. The CDR3 extends over 15 amino acids. Trimming at V came to 4 bases and at J to 4 bases, leaving 7 bases not matched to a gene. Per the germline V gene, CDR1 is KGHSH and CDR2 is LQKENI. CDR3 loop: CASSRGTGSGETQYF. The CDR3 DNA is TGTGCCAGCTCACGGGGGACAGGGTCAGGAGAGACCCAGTACTTC.

The chain joins TRBV7-6 to TRBJ2-2; D ambiguous. Germline loops: CDR1 SGHVS, CDR2 FNYEAQ. Trimming removed 3 bases at V and 4 bases at J, with 18 bases between. The CDR3 is 17 residues long. The CDR3 bases are TGTGCCAGCAGCTTGCCCCGAGAGACTCTTCGCACCGGGGAGCTGTTTTTT. Translating it yields CASSLPRETLRTGELFF.

The chain has TRBV30 and TRBJ2-5; 10 bases are a match to TRBD2. This CDR3 region has 17 residues. Trimming removed 5 bases from V and 1 base from J; junction bases left unmatched: 13. The germline CDR1 and CDR2 sequences are GTSNPN and SVGIG (reference sequence). The CDR3 region has the DNA TGTGCCTGGGAATCTAGCGGGGGCCGTCGGCCCCAAGAGACCCAGTACTTC. This translates into CAWESSGGRRPQETQYF.